The 32 T cell receptor beta chains below all came from one sample that was sequenced in a study of T cells after yellow fever vaccination. TCRdb independently ran MiXCR on the 5' RACE reads; one entry per CDR3 protein. In the table there are hundreds of thousands of distinct CDR3 sequences, 8.1% of which are singletons. This material consisted of PBMCs, taken about 41 days after the first yellow fever vaccination. The receptors originated from a man between 18 and 35 years old who received the YFV17D yellow fever vaccine.

This clonotype was recorded at least ten times. This rearrangement joins TRBV5-1 to TRBJ2-2; D remains unclear. The germline V and J ends were trimmed by 3 bases and 4 bases, with 7 bases remaining between them. Germline V gene data show CDR1 as SGHRS and CDR2 as YFSETQ. The CDR3 totals 13 residues. CDR3 residues: CASSYQVTGELFF. In nucleotides, the CDR3 is TGCGCCAGCAGCTACCAGGTCACCGGGGAGCTGTTTTTT. Looking up the rest from reference TRBV5-1 and TRBJ2-2 gives the full variable domain: KAGVTQTPRYLIKTRGQQVTLSCSPISGHRSVSWYQQTPGQGLQFLFEYFSETQRNKGNFPGRFSGRQFSNSRSEMNVSTLELGDSALYLCASSYQVTGELFFGEGSRLTVL.

This clonotype has more than one count but fewer than ten. This sequence joins TRBV7-2 and TRBJ2-3; D gene uncertain. CDR3 length: 15 amino acids. Germline values: CDR1 SGHTA, CDR2 FQGNSA. V was shortened by 5 bases and J by 2 bases, with 14 bases between the two germline ends. This CDR3 reads CASSQGWLHTDTQYF. In nucleotides, the CDR3 is TGTGCCAGCAGCCAAGGTTGGCTACACACAGATACGCAGTATTTT.

In this sample, this clonotype turned up many times. This chain connects TRBV11-2 to TRBJ2-2, with D hard to call. The CDR3 consists of 15 residues. V gave up 5 bases and J gave up 8 bases, with 18 bases separating them. Germline CDR1 and CDR2: SGHAT and FQNNGV. The DNA of the CDR3 is TGTGCCAGCAGCCCGCGGCTTACTCGATTGGGGGAGCTGTTTTTT. It encodes CASSPRLTRLGELFF.

This clonotype was detected a few times. V is TRBV7-2 and J is TRBJ2-5, with unresolved D. Germline V lookup: CDR1 SGHTA, CDR2 FQGNSA. The length of the CDR3 is 12 residues. V lost 5 bases, J lost 2 bases, and 6 bases lay in between. The CDR3 DNA is TGTGCCAGCAGCGGAATACAAGAGACCCAGTACTTC. Translated: CASSGIQETQYF.

The CDR3 nucleotides read TGTGCCTGGAGTCGGAGGAGTAGCGGGGGGTGGGATACGCAGTATTTT. It is translated as CAWSRRSSGGWDTQYF. The V call is TRBV30, the J call TRBJ2-3; 10 nucleotides line up with TRBD2. Germline assignment: CDR1 GTSNPN and CDR2 SVGIG (reference sequence). V lost 2 bases, J lost 6 bases, and 11 bases stayed unmatched. The CDR3 contains 16 residues.

The chain uses TRBV18 and TRBJ2-7; D remains ambiguous. The CDR3 has 12 residues. The germline V gene encodes CDR1 KGHSH and CDR2 LQKENI. Deletions cut 6 bases from V and 0 bases from J, with 6 bases between. CDR3 coding DNA: TGTGCCAGCTCTTTCAGCTCCTACGAGCAGTACGTC. As protein: CASSFSSYEQYV.

The sample holds many counts of this clonotype. The chain uses TRBV5-1 and TRBJ2-2; no clear D. V lost 0 bases and J 3 bases, leaving 6 bases between the germline ends. Germline lookup yields CDR1 SGHRS and CDR2 YFSETQ. CDR3 size: 14 residues. Here the CDR3 reads CASSLVPDTGELFF. The CDR3 bases are TGCGCCAGCAGCTTGGTCCCAGACACCGGGGAGCTGTTTTTT.

The sample holds a few counts of this clonotype. As DNA, the CDR3 is TGCAGTGCCCCCGGGACATTCTATGGCTACACCTTC. Amino acids: CSAPGTFYGYTF. The rearrangement uses TRBV20-1 and TRBJ1-2, with D perhaps matching TRBD1 (6 bases). The germline V gene has CDR1 DFQATT and CDR2 SNEGSKA (reference sequence). V was cut by 6 bases and J by 4 bases, with 12 bases left in between. This CDR3 region has 12 residues.

This clonotype was counted between two and nine times. The chain employs TRBV20-1 and TRBJ2-1; D possibly corresponds to TRBD2 (6 bases). This CDR3 is 13 amino acids long. V dropped 5 bases and J dropped 8 bases, with 16 bases sitting between them. Germline V gene sequence: CDR1 DFQATT, CDR2 SNEGSKA (reference sequence). CDR3 in DNA: TGCAGTGCTCATGGGGGGTTGGTCGATGAGCAGTTCTTC. This codes for CSAHGGLVDEQFF.

The chain joins TRBV2 to TRBJ2-3; D is unclear. Germline lookup yields CDR1 SNHLY and CDR2 FYNNEI. V lost 7 bases and J 4 bases, leaving 12 bases between the germline ends. The CDR3 spans 13 residues. CDR3: CASIISVPDTQYF. The CDR3 bases are TGTGCCAGCATTATATCGGTGCCAGATACGCAGTATTTT.

This clonotype was seen at least ten times. The chain couples TRBV7-2 to TRBJ2-1; 9 bases are a match to TRBD2. The CDR3 runs 17 residues. Germline V lookup: CDR1 SGHTA, CDR2 FQGNSA. V dropped 1 base and J dropped 9; count of bases not matched to a gene: 13. In DNA form, the CDR3 reads TGTGCCAGCAGCTTAGTGGCGGGGGGGTACCCCGCGGGTGAGCAGTTCTTC. Translating it yields CASSLVAGGYPAGEQFF.

This rearrangement joins TRBV6-1 to TRBJ1-2; D is unresolved. This CDR3 has 14 amino acids. Germline V lookup: CDR1 MNHNS, CDR2 SASEGT. Trimming shortened V by 8 bases and J by 2 bases, and 15 bases separated the two germline ends. The CDR3 spells CASDYTAENYGYTF. CDR3 bases: TGTGCCAGCGATTATACAGCTGAAAACTATGGCTACACCTTC.

The V and J genes are TRBV29-1 and TRBJ2-2, with unresolved D. CDR1 and CDR2 from the germline V gene are SQVTM and ANQGSEA. V lost 3 bases and J 2 bases, leaving 10 bases between the germline ends. The CDR3 has 14 amino acids. The CDR3 reads CSVESSPNTGELFF. The DNA for the CDR3 is TGCAGCGTTGAGAGCTCTCCTAACACCGGGGAGCTGTTTTTT.

The chain links TRBV9 to TRBJ1-4; 9 nucleotides match TRBD1. This CDR3 contains 15 residues. With V trimmed by 4 bases and J by 6 bases, 7 bases remained unmatched. Germline CDR1 is SGDLS and CDR2 is YYNGEE. Here the CDR3 reads CASSPDRGNYEKLFF. DNA of the CDR3: TGTGCCAGCAGCCCTGACAGGGGGAATTATGAAAAACTGTTTTTT.

This chain uses TRBV21-1 with TRBJ2-4; TRBD2, the table's D call, lacks a check against the DNA. TRBV21-1 is flagged as a pseudogene. The CDR3 covers 16 residues. The CDR3 loop is CASRWRRDLAKNIQYF. The CDR3 region has the DNA TGTGCCAGCCGATGGAGACGGGACTTAGCCAAAAACATTCAGTACTTC.

This clonotype has just a few counts. This rearrangement joins TRBV10-3 to TRBJ1-4; the D is unclear. Trimming took 4 bases from V and 8 from J, leaving 14 bases between them. Germline CDR1 and CDR2: ENHRY and SYGVKD. The CDR3 extends over 14 amino acids. The chain's CDR3 is CAISGESAGEKLFF. In nucleotides, the CDR3 is TGTGCCATCAGTGGGGAAAGTGCAGGAGAAAAACTGTTTTTT.

The V call is TRBV19, the J call TRBJ2-2; D tentatively reads TRBD1 or TRBD2 (5 bases each). Per the germline V gene, CDR1 is LNHDA and CDR2 is SQIVND (reference sequence). The CDR3 sequence is 17 residues long. V lost 4 bases, J lost 7 bases, and 22 bases lay in between. The DNA of the CDR3 is TGTGCCAGTAGTAGGCCAAGATCCGGGACGGCGAACGGGGAGCTGTTTTTT. The encoded protein is CASSRPRSGTANGELFF. The full variable domain, rest sourced from reference TRBV19 and TRBJ2-2, is DGGITQSPKYLFRKEGQNVTLSCEQNLNHDAMYWYRQDPGQGLRLIYYSQIVNDFQKGDIAEGYSVSREKKESFPLTVTSAQKNPTAFYLCASSRPRSGTANGELFFGEGSRLTVL.

V is TRBV6-1 and J is TRBJ2-7, with D perhaps matching TRBD1 or TRBD2 (5 bases each). Germline lookup yields CDR1 MNHNS and CDR2 SASEGT. Trimming took off 6 bases at V and 4 bases at J, with 22 bases between the two ends. The CDR3 spans 16 residues. The CDR3 nucleotides read TGTGCCAGCAGGCGATGGGGGAAAACTTCGAAATACGAGCAGTACTTC. It translates to CASRRWGKTSKYEQYF.

This clonotype showed up just a few times. The chain combines TRBV5-1 with TRBJ2-3; 7 bases agree with TRBD1. This CDR3 has 13 amino acids. V trimming: 4 bases; J trimming: 5 bases; junction bases outside the gene matches: 4. From germline, CDR1 is SGHRS and CDR2 YFSETQ. DNA of the CDR3: TGCGCCAGCAGCACCCGACAGGGAGATACGCAGTATTTT. Translated: CASSTRQGDTQYF.

This clonotype was seen a handful of times. This chain links TRBV7-9 with TRBJ2-3; D remains unclear. Germline loops: CDR1 SEHNR, CDR2 FQNEAQ (reference sequence). With 5 bases removed from V and 5 bases from J, the gap between germline ends came to 17 bases. This CDR3 is 15 amino acids long. This chain's CDR3 is CASSPKVSRGDTQYF. The DNA of the CDR3 is TGTGCCAGCAGCCCTAAGGTCAGCCGCGGAGATACGCAGTATTTT. The entire variable domain, with the rest obtained from reference TRBV7-9 and TRBJ2-3, is as follows: DTGVSQNPRHKITKRGQNVTFRCDPISEHNRLYWYRQTLGQGPEFLTYFQNEAQLEKSRLLSDRFSAERPKGSFSTLEIQRTEQGDSAMYLCASSPKVSRGDTQYFGPGTRLTVL.

In this sample, this clonotype turned up a few times. The chain is built from TRBV3-1 and TRBJ2-3, with D unclear. The CDR3 runs 13 residues. Trimming took 1 base from V and 13 from J, leaving 15 bases between them. Germline V gene sequence: CDR1 LGHDT, CDR2 YNNKEL (reference sequence). CDR3 region: CASSQAGGTPKYF. DNA of the CDR3: TGTGCCAGCAGCCAAGCAGGCGGCACCCCCAAGTATTTT.

The V and J genes are TRBV11-2 and TRBJ2-1; possibly TRBD2 for D (6 bases). The germline CDR1 and CDR2 sequences are SGHAT and FQNNGV. This CDR3 region has 15 residues. The V gene lost 3 bases and the J gene lost 8 bases, with 17 bases spanning the gap. The CDR3 nucleotides are TGTGCCAGCAGCTTTTTAGAGGGAGGCGGCGATGAGCAGTTCTTC. It yields the protein CASSFLEGGGDEQFF.

The genes are TRBV27 and TRBJ1-1; 7 bases match TRBD1. V dropped 5 bases and J dropped 4; count of bases not matched to a gene: 7. Germline-derived CDR1 and CDR2 are MNHEY and SMNVEV (reference sequence). This CDR3 contains 14 residues. CDR3 sequence: CASSPKGASTEAFF. In DNA form, the CDR3 reads TGTGCCAGCAGTCCCAAGGGGGCCAGCACTGAAGCTTTCTTT.

CDR3 loop: CASSSTGGENTIYF. CDR3 DNA: TGCGCCAGCAGCTCGACAGGCGGTGAAAACACCATATATTTT. The chain joins TRBV5-1 to TRBJ1-3; tentative D call: TRBD1 (6 bases). This CDR3 contains 14 residues. In germline, CDR1 is SGHRS, CDR2 YFSETQ. Trimming pared 3 bases from V and 6 bases from J, leaving 13 bases between.

J is TRBJ1-5 and V is TRBV19; D not certain. CDR1 and CDR2 (germline): LNHDA, SQIVND (reference sequence). Trimming removed 3 bases at V and 4 bases at J, with 13 bases between. The CDR3 is 15 amino acids. This CDR3 reads CASSMGRAPNQPQHF. CDR3 DNA: TGTGCCAGTAGTATGGGGAGGGCACCTAATCAGCCCCAGCATTTT.

The chain is built from TRBV7-9 and TRBJ1-1; 7 bases align to TRBD1. Trimming at V came to 0 bases and at J to 5 bases, leaving 12 bases not matched to a gene. This CDR3 region has 17 residues. CDR1 is SEHNR and CDR2 is FQNEAQ in the germline V gene (reference sequence). The CDR3 loop reads CASSLARTGLVATEAFF. The CDR3 nucleotides are TGTGCCAGCAGCTTAGCTAGGACAGGTCTCGTTGCTACTGAAGCTTTCTTT.

In its sample, this clonotype was seen many times. V and J are TRBV12-3 or TRBV12-4 and TRBJ1-1, with 7 bases lining up with TRBD1. The ends lost 6 bases at V and 8 bases at J; junction bases unmatched: 9. The CDR3 sequence is 13 residues long. CDR3 sequence reads: CASSLDRTTEAFF. The DNA of the CDR3 is TGTGCCAGCAGCCTGGACAGGACGACCGAAGCTTTCTTT.

The chain is built from TRBV7-2 and TRBJ2-7; TRBD2 aligns across 8 bases. From germline, CDR1 is SGHTA and CDR2 FQGNSA. The trim removed 1 base at V and 7 bases at J, leaving 9 bases unmatched. This CDR3 contains 15 residues. CDR3 amino acids: CASSLVSAGGGEQYF. The CDR3 coding sequence is TGTGCCAGCAGCTTAGTAAGCGCGGGGGGCGGGGAGCAGTACTTC. The whole variable domain, remainder taken from reference TRBV7-2 and TRBJ2-7, is GAGVSQSPSNKVTEKGKDVELRCDPISGHTALYWYRQSLGQGLEFLIYFQGNSAPDKSGLPSDRFSAERTGGSVSTLTIQRTQQEDSAVYLCASSLVSAGGGEQYFGPGTRLTVT.

In this sample, this clonotype turned up a few times. The chain is built from TRBV7-9 and TRBJ2-4; possible D gene TRBD2, 5 bases. The germline V gene encodes CDR1 SEHNR and CDR2 FQNEAQ (reference sequence). V was cut by 1 base and J by 1 base, with 11 bases left in between. This CDR3 is 16 amino acids long. The chain's CDR3 is CASSLGSGIAKNIQYF. The CDR3 nucleotides are TGTGCCAGCAGCTTAGGCTCGGGGATTGCCAAAAACATTCAGTACTTC.

The chain couples TRBV2 to TRBJ1-6; TRBD1 matches at 7 bases. This CDR3 has 14 residues. The V gene end was trimmed by 11 bases and the J gene end by 6 bases; junction bases not matched to a gene: 10. Looked up from germline, CDR1 is SNHLY and CDR2 is FYNNEI. The CDR3 sequence is CACRPGTVNSPLHF. Written as DNA, the CDR3 is TGTGCCTGCCGTCCGGGGACAGTTAATTCACCCCTCCACTTT.

In this sample, this clonotype turned up many times. The chain employs TRBV27 and TRBJ1-2; D gene ambiguous. The ends were cut back, 5 bases at V and 3 bases at J, with 13 bases in the middle. CDR3 length: 14 residues. Germline V gene lookup returns CDR1 MNHEY and CDR2 SMNVEV (reference sequence). CDR3 sequence reads: CASSRQGFYYGYTF. CDR3 DNA sequence: TGTGCCAGCAGTCGGCAAGGGTTCTACTATGGCTACACCTTC.

The chain recombines TRBV29-1 with TRBJ1-1, with TRBD1 as a possible D gene (5 bases). V lost 4 bases and J 4 bases, leaving 10 bases between the germline ends. This CDR3 contains 12 residues. Germline values: CDR1 SQVTM, CDR2 ANQGSEA. CDR3 bases: TGCAGCGTTGCAACAGGTCGCACTGAAGCTTTCTTT. Encoded protein: CSVATGRTEAFF.